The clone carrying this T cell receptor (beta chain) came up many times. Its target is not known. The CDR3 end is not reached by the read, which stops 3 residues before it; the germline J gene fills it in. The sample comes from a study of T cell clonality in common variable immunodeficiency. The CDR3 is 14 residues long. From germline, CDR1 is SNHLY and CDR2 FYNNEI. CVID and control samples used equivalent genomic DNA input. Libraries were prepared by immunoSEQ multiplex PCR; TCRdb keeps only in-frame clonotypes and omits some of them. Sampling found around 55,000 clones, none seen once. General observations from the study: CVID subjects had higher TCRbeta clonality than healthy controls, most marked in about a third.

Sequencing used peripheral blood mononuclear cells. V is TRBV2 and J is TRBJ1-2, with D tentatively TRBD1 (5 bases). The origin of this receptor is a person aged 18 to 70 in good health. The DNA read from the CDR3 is TGTGCCAGCAGTCCTACTTGGGGGGAAGGAGGC. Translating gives CASSPTWGEGG. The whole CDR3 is CASSPTWGEGGYTF.